The 30 T cell receptor beta chains below all came from one sample that was sequenced in a study of blood T cell repertoires in COVID-19. Profiling relied on immunoSEQ multiplex PCR, and the TCRdb table lists in-frame clones only, not all of them. The sample yields 270,000 or so clones, under 90% seen once. The sequencing sample was made of peripheral blood. The receptors here all came from a woman aged 25-40 years with COVID-19, enrolled during active disease.

The rearrangement links TRBV6-2 or TRBV6-3 to TRBJ1-6; TRBD1 matches 8 bases. V shed 5 bases and J 7 bases; nucleotides not matched to a gene: 13. The V gene's germline CDR1 is MNHEY and CDR2 SVGEGT. The CDR3 runs to 17 residues. The CDR3 sequence: CASSQGQGSPYNSPLHF. The CDR3 DNA is TGTGCCAGCAGTCAAGGACAGGGTTCGCCTTACAATTCACCCCTCCACTTT.

The chain links TRBV5-1 to TRBJ1-3, with D unresolved. Germline CDR1 is SGHRS and CDR2 is YFSETQ. This CDR3 comprises 16 residues. The V end was cut by 0 bases, the J end by 2 bases, with 12 bases between. Here the CDR3 reads CASSLARQAPGNTIYF. The CDR3 nucleotides read TGCGCCAGCAGCTTGGCTCGGCAGGCCCCTGGAAACACCATATATTTT.

The V and J genes are TRBV6-2 or TRBV6-3 and TRBJ2-5, with D maybe TRBD2 (5 bases). The CDR3 has 16 residues. CDR1 and CDR2 (germline): MNHEY, SVGEGT. V gave up 4 bases and J gave up 3 bases, with 18 bases separating them. CDR3 protein: CASSSFLLEEEETQYF. The CDR3 nucleotides are TGTGCCAGCAGTTCCTTTTTACTAGAAGAAGAAGAGACCCAGTACTTC.

This chain joins TRBV5-4 and TRBJ2-5; perhaps TRBD1 as D (6 bases). V shed 3 bases and J shed 5 bases, with 14 bases lying between them. The germline gives CDR1 SGHNT, CDR2 YYREEE (reference sequence). The CDR3 consists of 14 residues. The CDR3 coding sequence is TGTGCCAGCAGCTGGACAACAGGGCGGGAGACCCAGTACTTC. Amino acid sequence: CASSWTTGRETQYF.

The rearrangement joins TRBV7-8 to TRBJ2-3, with 9 bases that match TRBD2. The J segment lost 6 bases and the V segment lost 11 bases, leaving 12 bases of the junction unmatched. The germline V gene has CDR1 SGHVS and CDR2 FQNEAQ. This CDR3 is built from 14 residues. This chain's CDR3 is CAVPVGGGVDTQYF. The CDR3 DNA is TGTGCCGTACCGGTGGGCGGGGGGGTTGATACGCAGTATTTT.

The gene calls are TRBV6-5 and TRBJ2-2, with 8 nucleotides matching TRBD2. Germline assignment: CDR1 MNHEY and CDR2 SVGAGI. The CDR3 runs 16 residues. J lost 3 bases, V lost 2 bases, and 5 bases had no gene match. The CDR3 DNA is TGTGCCAGCAGTTACCGCGGGGGGTGGGACACCGGGGAGCTGTTTTTT. It encodes CASSYRGGWDTGELFF.

The chain joins TRBV24-1 to TRBJ1-5; D not resolved. This CDR3 has 16 amino acids. The V gene's germline CDR1 is KGHDR and CDR2 SFDVKD. V gave up 4 bases and J gave up 4 bases, with 16 bases separating them. CDR3 sequence reads: CATSDHTTSFNQPQHF. CDR3 nucleotide sequence: TGTGCCACCAGTGACCATACGACAAGCTTTAATCAGCCCCAGCATTTT.

DNA of the CDR3: TGTGCCAGCAGCACCGCCGTGAGGGTTGGAGCTTTCTTT. It is translated as CASSTAVRVGAFF. This chain joins TRBV12-3 or TRBV12-4 and TRBJ1-1; no firm D call. V was shortened by 6 bases and J by 10 bases, with 18 bases between the two germline ends. The CDR3 runs 13 residues.

The rearrangement uses TRBV3-1 (or the pseudogene TRBV3-2) and TRBJ2-5; D uncertain. Germline V gene data show CDR1 as LGHDT and CDR2 as YNNKEL (reference sequence). V gave up 2 bases and J gave up 0 bases, with 4 bases separating them. The CDR3 contains 13 residues. The CDR3 DNA reads TGTGCCAGCAGCCAACGGTACCAAGAGACCCAGTACTTC. Protein sequence: CASSQRYQETQYF.

This clone has just one count. This CDR3 reads CASSLDLRNTIYF. DNA of the CDR3: TGTGCCAGCAGCTTAGATCTGAGGAACACCATATATTTT. V gene TRBV7-2 combines with J gene TRBJ1-3; D unclear. From germline, CDR1 is SGHTA and CDR2 FQGNSA. The CDR3 sequence is 13 residues long. The V end was cut by 1 base, the J end by 7 bases, with 8 bases between.

This rearrangement joins TRBV5-1 to TRBJ1-2; 8 bases are a match to TRBD1. Trimming cost V 2 bases and J 12 bases; bases outside gene matches: 6. The CDR3 is made up of 12 amino acids. The germline CDR1 and CDR2 sequences are SGHRS and YFSETQ. Here the CDR3 DNA reads TGCGCCAGCAGCTTTACCGGACAGGGCCACACCTTC. Translation: CASSFTGQGHTF.

V gene TRBV7-9 combines with J gene TRBJ2-1, with D uncertain. The CDR3 has 14 amino acids. V was trimmed by 0 bases and J by 7 bases, leaving 10 bases between them. Germline V CDR1 and CDR2: SEHNR, FQNEAQ (reference sequence). The CDR3 region is CASSLAPTQNEQFF. CDR3 nucleotides: TGTGCCAGCAGCTTAGCCCCCACTCAAAATGAGCAGTTCTTC.

This clone was seen once. This chain links TRBV27 with TRBJ2-1, with D unclear. Germline V gene lookup returns CDR1 MNHEY and CDR2 SMNVEV (reference sequence). The germline V and J ends were trimmed by 2 bases and 6 bases, with 17 bases remaining between them. The CDR3 runs 16 residues. This CDR3 reads CASSLGFPSEFNEQFF. The CDR3 DNA follows: TGTGCCAGCAGTTTAGGTTTCCCGAGCGAATTCAATGAGCAGTTCTTC.

The V gene is TRBV5-5, the J gene TRBJ2-7; 11 bases agree with TRBD1. With 4 bases clipped from V and 1 base from J, the junction kept 4 bases outside the gene matches. The CDR3 sequence is 15 residues long. The V gene's germline CDR1 is SGHKS and CDR2 YYEKEE (reference sequence). CDR3 region: CASSPRDRGSYEQYF. The CDR3 bases are TGTGCCAGCAGCCCCCGGGACAGGGGGTCCTACGAGCAGTACTTC.

This rearrangement joins TRBV3-1 (or the pseudogene TRBV3-2) to TRBJ1-2; D gene uncertain. Between the trimmed V and J ends, which lost 2 bases and 8 bases, there was a span of 15 bases. Germline CDR1 and CDR2: LGHDT and YNNKEL (reference sequence). The CDR3 is 14 residues long. This chain's CDR3 is CASSQWASREGYTF. The DNA of the CDR3 is TGTGCCAGCAGCCAATGGGCGTCCAGAGAAGGCTACACCTTC.

This clone came up a few times. The chain couples TRBV6-2 or TRBV6-3 to TRBJ1-2; 9 bases are a match to TRBD1. The CDR3 runs 11 residues. Germline values: CDR1 MNHEY, CDR2 SVGEGT. The V and J ends lost 5 bases and 8 bases, in that order; junction bases with no gene match: 0. Here the CDR3 reads CASSDRGGYTF. In DNA, the CDR3 is TGTGCCAGCAGTGACAGGGGGGGCTACACCTTC.

The chain recombines TRBV6-5 with TRBJ2-3, with D possibly matching TRBD2 (6 bases). The CDR3 totals 15 residues. V lost 7 bases and J lost 4, with 18 bases in between. The germline V gene encodes CDR1 MNHEY and CDR2 SVGAGI. This CDR3 is CASTPGRFDADTQYF. The CDR3 region has the DNA TGTGCCAGCACCCCAGGGAGGTTCGACGCAGATACGCAGTATTTT.

This clone turned up a few times. The chain has TRBV5-4 and TRBJ2-5, with 9 bases identical to TRBD1. CDR3 size: 14 residues. Unmatched junction bases numbered 6, after V lost 4 bases and J lost 5 bases. Germline CDR1 reads SGHNT; CDR2 reads YYREEE (reference sequence). The DNA for the CDR3 is TGTGCCAGCAGCAGCACAGGGGGCGGGGAGACCCAGTACTTC. It is translated as CASSSTGGGETQYF.

This chain joins TRBV5-1 and TRBJ2-7, with D possibly matching TRBD2 (6 bases). Between the trimmed V and J ends, which lost 6 bases and 3 bases, there was a span of 13 bases. Germline values: CDR1 SGHRS, CDR2 YFSETQ. The CDR3 sequence is 13 residues long. The CDR3, as DNA: TGCGCCAGCATAGGGGACTCCTTCTACGAGCAGTACTTC. Translating it yields CASIGDSFYEQYF.

The chain combines TRBV18 with TRBJ1-1; 8 bases match TRBD1. This CDR3 is built from 17 residues. The germline V gene encodes CDR1 KGHSH and CDR2 LQKENI. V trimming: 0 bases; J trimming: 3 bases; junction bases outside the gene matches: 9. CDR3 DNA sequence: TGTGCCAGCTCACCACCGGGACAGGTCTCAAGGTACACTGAAGCTTTCTTT. Translated: CASSPPGQVSRYTEAFF. Using reference TRBV18 and TRBJ1-1 for the parts outside the CDR3, the full variable domain is NAGVMQNPRHLVRRRGQEARLRCSPMKGHSHVYWYRQLPEEGLKFMVYLQKENIIDESGMPKERFSAEFPKEGPSILRIQQVVRGDSAAYFCASSPPGQVSRYTEAFFGQGTRLTVV.

This chain links TRBV19 with TRBJ1-1; a weak D match, TRBD1 (5 bases). V lost 2 bases, J lost 1 base, and 20 bases lay in between. From germline, CDR1 is LNHDA and CDR2 SQIVND (reference sequence). The CDR3 extends over 18 amino acids. The CDR3, as DNA: TGTGCCAGTAGTATAATTCCTTTCCTGGGGGGAGCGAACACTGAAGCTTTCTTT. Amino acids: CASSIIPFLGGANTEAFF.

The rearrangement joins TRBV27 to TRBJ1-5, with TRBD1 as a possible D gene (6 bases). This CDR3 is 15 amino acids long. V lost 2 bases and J lost 2, with 10 bases in between. Germline V CDR1 and CDR2: MNHEY, SMNVEV (reference sequence). CDR3 DNA sequence: TGTGCCAGCAGTTTAGGGGGGGCAGGCAATCAGCCCCAGCATTTT. It translates to CASSLGGAGNQPQHF.

V usage is TRBV24-1 and J usage is TRBJ1-3; 8 bases match TRBD1. Germline trimming cut 2 bases from V and 10 bases from J; bases unmatched to any gene: 21. There are 19 residues in the CDR3. Germline CDR1 is KGHDR and CDR2 is SFDVKD. CDR3 amino acids: CATSDSVRRGTGALGTIYF. The CDR3 region has the DNA TGTGCCACCAGTGATTCCGTGAGAAGAGGGACAGGAGCACTTGGAACCATATATTTT.

The chain employs TRBV7-2 and TRBJ2-6; no clear D. Germline V gene data show CDR1 as SGHTA and CDR2 as FQGNSA. The germline V and J ends were trimmed by 9 bases and 0 bases, with 6 bases remaining between them. This CDR3 has 13 amino acids. DNA of the CDR3: TGTGCCAGACGGTTCTCTGGGGCCAACGTCCTGACTTTC. Translation: CARRFSGANVLTF.

This chain connects TRBV11-2 to TRBJ1-1, with a weak D call TRBD1 (5 bases). The V and J ends lost 2 bases and 3 bases respectively, with 7 bases between them. The length of the CDR3 is 13 residues. Germline lookup yields CDR1 SGHAT and CDR2 FQNNGV. CDR3 protein: CASSLWGYTEAFF. The CDR3 region has the DNA TGTGCCAGCAGCTTATGGGGCTACACTGAAGCTTTCTTT.

CDR3 sequence: CASSPPGTGSLPLHF. CDR3 DNA: TGTGCCAGCAGCCCGCCCGGGACAGGGTCTCTCCCCCTCCACTTT. The chain couples TRBV5-5 to TRBJ1-6; TRBD1 matches at 9 bases. The CDR3 runs 15 residues. Germline assignment: CDR1 SGHKS and CDR2 YYEKEE (reference sequence). V gave up 4 bases and J gave up 13 bases; unmatched junction bases: 12.

The chain is built from TRBV4-1 and TRBJ1-6; D is unresolved. The CDR3 covers 15 residues. CDR1 is MGHRA and CDR2 is YSYEKL in the germline V gene. With 6 bases removed from V and 7 bases from J, the gap between germline ends came to 16 bases. The chain's CDR3 is CASRGDTAKNSPLHF. In nucleotides, the CDR3 is TGCGCCAGCAGGGGAGACACCGCTAAGAATTCACCCCTCCACTTT.

This clone was observed a handful of times. This chain connects TRBV6-2 or TRBV6-3 to TRBJ2-1; possibly TRBD1 for D (6 bases). Germline-derived CDR1 and CDR2 are MNHEY and SVGEGT. V shed 0 bases and J shed 6 bases, with 18 bases lying between them. The CDR3 has 17 amino acids. The CDR3, as DNA: TGTGCCAGCAGTTACTCCCCGGTCGAGGGGGTGTTCAATGAGCAGTTCTTC. Encoded protein: CASSYSPVEGVFNEQFF.

This clone was observed a handful of times. This chain links TRBV7-8 with TRBJ1-5, with D possibly matching TRBD1 (6 bases). This CDR3 is built from 15 residues. Germline values: CDR1 SGHVS, CDR2 FQNEAQ. V gave up 3 bases and J gave up 6 bases, with 15 bases separating them. Here the CDR3 reads CASSFGGGEGQPQHF. The CDR3 DNA reads TGTGCCAGCAGCTTCGGGGGGGGCGAGGGTCAGCCCCAGCATTTT.

J is TRBJ2-7 and V is TRBV11-3; 9 positions agree with TRBD1. V trimming: 5 bases; J trimming: 2 bases; junction bases outside the gene matches: 7. The CDR3 is 15 residues long. From germline, CDR1 is SGHNT and CDR2 YENEEA. This CDR3 reads CASSRGQGPTYEQYF. The CDR3 coding sequence is TGTGCCAGCAGCCGGGGACAGGGCCCTACCTACGAGCAGTACTTC.